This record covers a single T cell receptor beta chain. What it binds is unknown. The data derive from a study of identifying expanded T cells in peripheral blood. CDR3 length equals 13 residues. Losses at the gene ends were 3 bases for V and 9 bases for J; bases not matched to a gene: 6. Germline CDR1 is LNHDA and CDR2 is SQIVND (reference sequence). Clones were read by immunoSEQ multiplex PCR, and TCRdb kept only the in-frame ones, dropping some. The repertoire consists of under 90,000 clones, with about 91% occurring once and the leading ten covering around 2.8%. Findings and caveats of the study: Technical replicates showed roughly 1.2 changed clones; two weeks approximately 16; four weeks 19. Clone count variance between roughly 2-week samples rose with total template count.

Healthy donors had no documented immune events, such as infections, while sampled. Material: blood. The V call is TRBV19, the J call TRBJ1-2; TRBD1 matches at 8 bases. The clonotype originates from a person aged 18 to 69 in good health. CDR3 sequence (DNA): TGTGCCAGTAGTATCGAACAGGGGGGGCGCTACACCTTC. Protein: CASSIEQGGRYTF.